Reported below is one T cell receptor (beta chain). Its specificity is unknown. Sequenced by immunoSEQ multiplex PCR; TCRdb stores in-frame clones only, minus some. The table includes 200,000 to 250,000 clones, roughly 91% detected once. This sample was included in a study of cytomegalovirus exposure and HLA in healthy donors. Study-level background: The 666 first-cohort repertoires shared a platform with the 130 or so validation repertoires, as reported in a later analysis.

The CDR3 contains 15 residues. V shed 5 bases and J 3 bases; nucleotides not matched to a gene: 6. Per the germline V gene, CDR1 is SGHAT and CDR2 is FQNNGV. Study-level results: According to a subsequent analysis, TCR clusters identified in the first cohort showed a tendency to co-occur across the approximately 130 validation repertoires. There were 164 TCR beta chains listed as cytomegalovirus-associated. The authors confirmed in vitro that three CMV-associated chains were specific for CMV antigens.

The sequence came from a woman aged 18-35 years in good health and CMV-seropositive. Sequencing used PBMCs. V and J are TRBV11-2 and TRBJ1-1, with TRBD1 matching over 10 bases. The CDR3 nucleotides are TGTGCCAGCAGCGGGGACAGGGGAGGGGACACTGAAGCTTTCTTT. Residues: CASSGDRGGDTEAFF.